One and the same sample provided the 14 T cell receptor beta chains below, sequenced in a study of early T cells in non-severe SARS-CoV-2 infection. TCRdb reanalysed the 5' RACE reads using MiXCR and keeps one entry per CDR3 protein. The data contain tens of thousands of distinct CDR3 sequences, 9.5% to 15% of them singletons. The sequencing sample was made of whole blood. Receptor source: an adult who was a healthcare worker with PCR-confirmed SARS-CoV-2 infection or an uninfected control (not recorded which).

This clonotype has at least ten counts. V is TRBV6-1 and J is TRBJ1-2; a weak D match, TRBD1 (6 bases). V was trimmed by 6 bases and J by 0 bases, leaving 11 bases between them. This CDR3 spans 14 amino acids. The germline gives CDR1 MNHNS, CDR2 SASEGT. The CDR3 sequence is CASRETGSNYGYTF. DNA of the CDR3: TGTGCCAGCAGAGAGACAGGATCTAACTATGGCTACACCTTC.

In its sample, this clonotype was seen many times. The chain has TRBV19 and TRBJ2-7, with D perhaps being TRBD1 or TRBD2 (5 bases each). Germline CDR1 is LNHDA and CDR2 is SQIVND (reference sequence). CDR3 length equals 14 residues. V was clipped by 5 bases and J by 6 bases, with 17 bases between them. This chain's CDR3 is CASSPWDLSGEQYF. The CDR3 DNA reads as TGTGCCAGTAGTCCCTGGGACCTCTCGGGCGAGCAGTACTTC.

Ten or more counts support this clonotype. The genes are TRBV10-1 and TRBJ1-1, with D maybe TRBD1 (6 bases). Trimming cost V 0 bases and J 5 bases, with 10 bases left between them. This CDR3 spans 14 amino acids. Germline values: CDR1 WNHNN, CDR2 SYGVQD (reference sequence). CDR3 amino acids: CASSESGGRTEAFF. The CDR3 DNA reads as TGCGCCAGCAGTGAGTCGGGGGGGCGGACTGAAGCTTTCTTT.

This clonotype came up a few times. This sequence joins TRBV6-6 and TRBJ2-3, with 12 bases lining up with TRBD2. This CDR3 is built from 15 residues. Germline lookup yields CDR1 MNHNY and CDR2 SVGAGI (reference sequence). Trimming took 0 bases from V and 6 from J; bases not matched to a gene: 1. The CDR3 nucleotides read TGTGCCAGCAGTTACTCAGGACTAGCGGGGGATACGCAGTATTTT. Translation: CASSYSGLAGDTQYF.

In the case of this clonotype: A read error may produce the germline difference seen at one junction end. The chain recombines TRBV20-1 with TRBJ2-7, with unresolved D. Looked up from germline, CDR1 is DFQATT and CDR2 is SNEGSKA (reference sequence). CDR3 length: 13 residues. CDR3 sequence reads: CSARQDVSYVQYF. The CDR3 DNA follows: TGCAGTGCTCGTCAGGATGTCTCCTACGTGCAGTACTTC.

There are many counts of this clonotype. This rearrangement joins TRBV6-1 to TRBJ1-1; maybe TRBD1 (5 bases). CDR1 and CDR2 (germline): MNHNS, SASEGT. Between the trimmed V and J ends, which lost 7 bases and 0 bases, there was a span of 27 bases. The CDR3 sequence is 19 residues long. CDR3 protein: CASNPGDPGNHTLNTEAFF. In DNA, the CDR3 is TGTGCCAGCAATCCTGGGGACCCAGGGAATCATACTTTGAACACTGAAGCTTTCTTT.

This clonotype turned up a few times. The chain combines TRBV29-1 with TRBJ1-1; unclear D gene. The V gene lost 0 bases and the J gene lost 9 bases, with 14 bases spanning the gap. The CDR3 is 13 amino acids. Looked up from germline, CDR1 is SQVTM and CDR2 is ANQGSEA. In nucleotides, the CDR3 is TGCAGCGTTGAAGATACCTGGTCGACCAAAGCTTTCTTT. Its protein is CSVEDTWSTKAFF.

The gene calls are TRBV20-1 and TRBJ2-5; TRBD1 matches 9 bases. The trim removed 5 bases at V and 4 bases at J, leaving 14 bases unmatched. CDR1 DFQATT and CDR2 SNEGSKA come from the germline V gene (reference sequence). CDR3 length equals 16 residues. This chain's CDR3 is CSAPKVTTGGLETQYF. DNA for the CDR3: TGCAGTGCTCCCAAGGTTACGACAGGGGGTCTAGAGACCCAGTACTTC.

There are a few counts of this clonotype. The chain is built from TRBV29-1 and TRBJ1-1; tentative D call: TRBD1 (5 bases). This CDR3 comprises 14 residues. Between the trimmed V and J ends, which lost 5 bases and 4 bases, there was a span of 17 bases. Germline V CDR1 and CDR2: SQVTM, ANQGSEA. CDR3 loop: CSVQEIRGFTEAFF. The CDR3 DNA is TGCAGCGTTCAGGAAATTAGGGGATTCACTGAAGCTTTCTTT.

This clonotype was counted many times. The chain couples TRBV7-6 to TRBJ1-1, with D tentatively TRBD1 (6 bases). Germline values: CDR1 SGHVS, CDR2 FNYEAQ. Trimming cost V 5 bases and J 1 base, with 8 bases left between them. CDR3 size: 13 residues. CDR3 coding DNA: TGTGCCAGCAGCCGACAGGCGAACACTGAAGCTTTCTTT. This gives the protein CASSRQANTEAFF.

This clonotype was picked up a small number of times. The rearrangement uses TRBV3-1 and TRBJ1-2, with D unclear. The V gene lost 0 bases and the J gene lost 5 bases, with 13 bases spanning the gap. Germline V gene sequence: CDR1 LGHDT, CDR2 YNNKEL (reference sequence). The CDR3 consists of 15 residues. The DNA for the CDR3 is TGTGCCAGCAGCCAAGAGGCGAATTCCCGGTATGGCTACACCTTC. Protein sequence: CASSQEANSRYGYTF.

The CDR3 is CASRDTADTGELFF. The CDR3 region has the DNA TGTGCCAGCAGGGACACTGCAGACACCGGGGAGCTGTTTTTT. The genes are TRBV6-1 and TRBJ2-2, with D possibly being TRBD1 (5 bases). The germline V gene encodes CDR1 MNHNS and CDR2 SASEGT. Trimming removed 6 bases from V and 3 bases from J, with 11 bases in between. The CDR3 runs 14 residues.

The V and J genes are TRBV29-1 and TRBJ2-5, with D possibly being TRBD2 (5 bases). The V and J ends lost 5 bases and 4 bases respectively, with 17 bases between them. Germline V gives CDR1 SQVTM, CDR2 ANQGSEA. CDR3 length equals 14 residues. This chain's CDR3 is CSVLGGPVGETQYF. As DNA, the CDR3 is TGCAGCGTTCTTGGCGGGCCGGTAGGAGAGACCCAGTACTTC.

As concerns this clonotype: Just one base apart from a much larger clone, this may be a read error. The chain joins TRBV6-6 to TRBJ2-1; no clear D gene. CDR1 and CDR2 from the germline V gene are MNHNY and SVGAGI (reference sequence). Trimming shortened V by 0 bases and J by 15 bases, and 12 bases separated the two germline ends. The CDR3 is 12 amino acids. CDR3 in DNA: TGTGCCAGCAGTTACTCGAACCTCTGGCGGTTCTTC. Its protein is CASSYSNLWRFF.